This T cell receptor beta chain is drawn from a study of T-cell memory formation after mild COVID-19. General observations from the study: The appearance of some responding clones in pre-infection memory suggested that cross-reactive memory joined.

The table lists this clonotype with a few counts. What it binds is not known. Trimming stripped 7 bases from V and 6 bases from J, with 13 bases between. CDR1 is MNHEY, CDR2 SMNVEV, per germline (reference sequence). This CDR3 comprises 13 residues. TCRdb passed the 5' RACE reads through MiXCR, listing each CDR3 protein once. Of around 140,000 distinct CDR3 sequences listed, 20% to 25% are singletons. The chain recombines TRBV27 with TRBJ2-1; possibly TRBD1 for D (5 bases). Sequences were obtained from PBMCs or a T cell subset sorted from them (not recorded which). The clonotype was recovered from an adult woman who had mild COVID-19 (a few samples of this study predate the infection). Cell type and time point are not known. Here the CDR3 DNA reads TGTGCCAGCAACGACAGATCCCGCAATGAGCAGTTCTTC. It specifies CASNDRSRNEQFF.